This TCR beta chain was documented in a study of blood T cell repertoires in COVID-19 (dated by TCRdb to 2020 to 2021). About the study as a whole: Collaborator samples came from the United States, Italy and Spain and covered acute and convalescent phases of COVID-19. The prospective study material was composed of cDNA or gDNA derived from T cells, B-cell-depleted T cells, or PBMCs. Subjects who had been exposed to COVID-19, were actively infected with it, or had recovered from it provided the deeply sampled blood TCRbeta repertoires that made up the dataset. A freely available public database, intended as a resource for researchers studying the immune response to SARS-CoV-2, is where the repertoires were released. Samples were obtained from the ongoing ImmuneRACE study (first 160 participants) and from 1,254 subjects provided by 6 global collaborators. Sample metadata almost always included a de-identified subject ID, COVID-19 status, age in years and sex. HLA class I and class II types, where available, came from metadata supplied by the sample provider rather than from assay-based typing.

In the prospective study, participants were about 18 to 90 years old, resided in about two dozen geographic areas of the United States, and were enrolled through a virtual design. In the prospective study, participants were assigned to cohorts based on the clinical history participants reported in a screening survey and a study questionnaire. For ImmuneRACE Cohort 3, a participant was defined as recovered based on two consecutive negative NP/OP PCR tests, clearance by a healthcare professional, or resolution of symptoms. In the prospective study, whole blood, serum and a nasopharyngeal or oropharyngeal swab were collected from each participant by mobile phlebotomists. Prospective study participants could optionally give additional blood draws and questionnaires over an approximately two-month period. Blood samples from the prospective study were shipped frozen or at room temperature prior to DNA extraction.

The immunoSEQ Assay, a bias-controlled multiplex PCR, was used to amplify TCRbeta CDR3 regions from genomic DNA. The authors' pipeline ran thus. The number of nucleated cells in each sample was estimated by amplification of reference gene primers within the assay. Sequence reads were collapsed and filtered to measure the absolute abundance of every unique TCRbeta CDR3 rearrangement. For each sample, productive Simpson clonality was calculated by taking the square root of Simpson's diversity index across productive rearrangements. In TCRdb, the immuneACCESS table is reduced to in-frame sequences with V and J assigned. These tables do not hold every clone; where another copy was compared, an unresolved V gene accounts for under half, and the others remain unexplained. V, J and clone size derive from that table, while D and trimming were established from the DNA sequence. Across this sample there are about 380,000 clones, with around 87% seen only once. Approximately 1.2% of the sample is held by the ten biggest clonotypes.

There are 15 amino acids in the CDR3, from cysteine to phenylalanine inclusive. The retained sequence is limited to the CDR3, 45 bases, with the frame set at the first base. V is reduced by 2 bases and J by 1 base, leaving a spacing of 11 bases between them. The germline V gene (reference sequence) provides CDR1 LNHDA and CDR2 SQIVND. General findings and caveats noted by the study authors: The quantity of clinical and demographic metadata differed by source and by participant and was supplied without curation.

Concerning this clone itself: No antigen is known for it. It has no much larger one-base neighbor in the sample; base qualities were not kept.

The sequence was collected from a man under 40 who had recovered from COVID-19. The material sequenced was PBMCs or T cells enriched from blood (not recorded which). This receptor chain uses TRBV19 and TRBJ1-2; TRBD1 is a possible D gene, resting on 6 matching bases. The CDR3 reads CASSIKGTLNYGYTF. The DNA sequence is TGTGCCAGTAGTATAAAGGGGACACTTAACTATGGCTACACCTTC.